This T cell receptor beta chain was sequenced during a study of cytomegalovirus exposure and HLA in healthy donors. In the PCR, 60 Vbeta and 13 Jbeta primers were used. TCRdb's table, derived via immunoSEQ multiplex PCR, lists solely in-frame clones and lacks some. The data hold about 160,000 clones, with roughly 78% observed a single time. Germline V gene lookup returns CDR1 MGHRA and CDR2 YSYEKL. V was pared by 1 base and J by 13 bases, with 10 bases between. This CDR3 has 11 residues. Sequencing was carried out using PBMCs. This receptor was taken from a man aged 40-50 years in good health and CMV-seronegative. V gene TRBV4-1 combines with J gene TRBJ1-2; D unclear. Here the CDR3 DNA reads TGCGCCAGCAGCCAAGGGGAGGGCCGCACCTTC. It is translated as CASSQGEGRTF.